Here is one T cell receptor (beta chain) with its context. This sample stems from a study of blood T cell repertoires in COVID-19. Across the whole study: Collection of acute and convalescent COVID-19 samples took place in the United States, Italy and Spain.

Original handling: Amplification of reference gene primers provided the estimated nucleated cell counts. Clones were sequenced by immunoSEQ multiplex PCR, and TCRdb holds only the in-frame ones, with some missing. V and J calls and clone size are given by that table; D and trimming were obtained from the DNA. Among 90,000 to 120,000 clones listed, about 89% were seen once. Material for sequencing was peripheral blood. The receptor comes from a woman between 25 and 40 years old with acute or convalescent COVID-19.

The CDR3 reads CASSDRGNTEAFF. The CDR3 region has the DNA TGTGCCAGCAGTGACAGGGGCAACACTGAAGCTTTCTTT. The V and J genes are TRBV6-2 or TRBV6-3 and TRBJ1-1; TRBD1 matches 8 bases. The V and J ends lost 5 bases and 2 bases, in that order; junction bases with no gene match: 1. Germline V gene data show CDR1 as MNHEY and CDR2 as SVGEGT. The CDR3 contains 13 residues.